A selection of T cell receptor beta chains follows, all from one sample in a study of blood T cell repertoires in COVID-19. Sequencing used immunoSEQ multiplex PCR; TCRdb keeps in-frame clones, though not all of them. The table includes a few hundred thousand clones, 80% to 90% detected once. The specimen sequenced was PBMCs or T cells enriched from blood (not recorded which). Receptor source: a woman between 45 and 65 years old who had recovered from COVID-19. Both conserved end residues are part of each CDR3. A D gene is named only where the DNA matches it firmly. A row's size may be missing; if present it is once, few, many or a size class.

size	D	V	J	DNA	CDR3
.	.	TRBV9	TRBJ1-1	TGTGCCAGCAGCGTAGAACAGTCCCACACTGAAGCTTTCTTT	CASSVEQSHTEAFF
.	TRBD1	TRBV4-1	TRBJ1-1	TGCGCCAGCAGCCAAGGGCTAGGGACAGGAATAACTGAAGCTTTCTTT	CASSQGLGTGITEAFF
.	.	TRBV19	TRBJ1-1	TGTGCCAGTGCGGGTACCCCCATGAACACTGAAGCTTTCTTT	CASAGTPMNTEAFF
.	.	TRBV5-6	TRBJ1-5	TGTGCCAGCAGCGCGGGGACCGGGAATCAGCCCCAGCATTTT	CASSAGTGNQPQHF
.	TRBD2	TRBV7-2	TRBJ2-1	TGTGCCAGCAAACGCGGGGGTGAGAGGGATGAGCAGTTCTTC	CASKRGGERDEQFF
.	TRBD2	TRBV18	TRBJ2-2	TGTGCCAGCTCACCGCAGACTAGCGGGAGGGGTATGTTCACCGGGGAGCTGTTTTTT	CASSPQTSGRGMFTGELFF
.	TRBD2	TRBV28	TRBJ2-7	TGTGCCAGCAGTTTACCCCCCCACAAGCGGGAGGGCTTCCACGAGCAGTACTTC	CASSLPPHKREGFHEQYF
.	.	TRBV28	TRBJ2-4	TGTGCCAGCAGTTTTGTGGAGCAGGGACTAAACATTCAGTACTTC	CASSFVEQGLNIQYF
few	.	TRBV28	TRBJ2-1	TGTGCCAGCAGTTTAGCGGGAATTAGGAATGAGCAGTTCTTC	CASSLAGIRNEQFF
.	.	TRBV10-1	TRBJ2-1	TGCGCCAGCAGTGAGAGCACGGGGGTAAGGGGCTACAATGAGCAGTTCTTC	CASSESTGVRGYNEQFF
few	.	TRBV7-6	TRBJ2-6	TGTGCCAGCAGCTTAAGATACGGGAGCTCTGGGGCCAACGTCCTGACTTTC	CASSLRYGSSGANVLTF
few	.	TRBV4-1	TRBJ1-2	TGCGCCAGCAGCCAAGAGGCGCAGGGAGGCGGCTATGGCTACACCTTC	CASSQEAQGGGYGYTF
.	TRBD2	TRBV5-4	TRBJ2-7	TGTGCCAGCAGCTTGGCCATAGCGGGAGTCGACGAGCAGTACTTC	CASSLAIAGVDEQYF
.	.	TRBV19	TRBJ1-5	TGTGCCAGCCGGACAGATCTACGATATAGCAATCAGCCCCAGCATTTT	CASRTDLRYSNQPQHF
.	.	TRBV27	TRBJ1-6	TGTGCCAGCAAATTTCTCGGTTCACCCCTCCACTTT	CASKFLGSPLHF
.	TRBD2	TRBV18	TRBJ2-2	TGTGCCAGCTCACCATTTCGAACGGGAGGTAGCACCGGGGAGCTGTTTTTT	CASSPFRTGGSTGELFF